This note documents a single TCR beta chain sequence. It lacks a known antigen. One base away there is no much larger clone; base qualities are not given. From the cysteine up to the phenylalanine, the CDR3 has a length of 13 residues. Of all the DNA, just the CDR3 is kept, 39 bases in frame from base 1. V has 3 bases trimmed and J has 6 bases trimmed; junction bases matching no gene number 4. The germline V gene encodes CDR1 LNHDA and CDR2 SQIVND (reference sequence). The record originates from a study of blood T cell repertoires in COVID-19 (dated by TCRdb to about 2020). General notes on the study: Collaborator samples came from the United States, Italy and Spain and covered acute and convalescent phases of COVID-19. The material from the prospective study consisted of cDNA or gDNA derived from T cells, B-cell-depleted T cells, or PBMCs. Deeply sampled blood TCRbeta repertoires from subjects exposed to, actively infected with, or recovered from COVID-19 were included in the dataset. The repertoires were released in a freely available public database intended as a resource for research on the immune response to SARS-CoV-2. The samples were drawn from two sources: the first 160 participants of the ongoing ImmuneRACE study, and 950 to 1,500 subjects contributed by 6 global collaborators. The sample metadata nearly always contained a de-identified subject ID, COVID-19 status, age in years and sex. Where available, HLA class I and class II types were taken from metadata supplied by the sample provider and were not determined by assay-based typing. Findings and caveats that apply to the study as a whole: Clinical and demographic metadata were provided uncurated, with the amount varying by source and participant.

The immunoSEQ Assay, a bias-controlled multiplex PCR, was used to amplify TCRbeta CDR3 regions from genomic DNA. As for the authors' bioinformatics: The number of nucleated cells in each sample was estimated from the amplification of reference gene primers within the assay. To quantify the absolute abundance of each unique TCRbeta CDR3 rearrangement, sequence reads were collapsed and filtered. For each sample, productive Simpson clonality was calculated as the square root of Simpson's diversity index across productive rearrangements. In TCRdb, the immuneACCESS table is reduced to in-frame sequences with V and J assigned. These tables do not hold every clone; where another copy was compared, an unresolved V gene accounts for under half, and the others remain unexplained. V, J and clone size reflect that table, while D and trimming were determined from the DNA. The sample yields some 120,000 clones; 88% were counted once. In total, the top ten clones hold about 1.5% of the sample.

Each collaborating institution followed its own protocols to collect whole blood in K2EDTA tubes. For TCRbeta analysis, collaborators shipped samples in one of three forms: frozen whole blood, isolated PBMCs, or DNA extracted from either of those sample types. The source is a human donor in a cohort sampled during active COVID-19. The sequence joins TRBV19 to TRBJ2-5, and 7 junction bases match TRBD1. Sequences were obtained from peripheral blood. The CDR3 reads CASSIGQDKTQYF. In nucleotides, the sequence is TGTGCCAGTAGTATCGGACAGGATAAGACCCAGTACTTC.